This T cell receptor (beta chain) is from a study of T cells in narcolepsy. Study information: Patients with NT1 or NT2 and healthy control donors were enrolled. The study's findings and limits: No autoreactive T cell clone sequences appeared in some memory CD4+ repertoires. Healthy controls reportedly lacked the autoreactive clonotypes serially found in patients' blood.

Turning to this clone: Antigen unknown.

The data were produced by immunoSEQ multiplex PCR, yet TCRdb's version contains in-frame clones alone and is incomplete. The top ten clones hold 9.5% to 15% of a sample with tens of thousands of clones, around 63% of them seen once. The sequenced material came from memory (CD45RA-) CD4+ T cells from blood. The receptor comes from a human donor in good health.

Here the CDR3 DNA reads TGCAGCGTTGTCGGGGGGCGCGAGCAGTACTTC. This gives the protein CSVVGGREQYF. The chain is built from TRBV29-1 and TRBJ2-7; possibly TRBD2 for D (7 bases). The CDR3 runs 11 residues. CDR1 is SQVTM, CDR2 ANQGSEA, per germline. Trimming shortened V by 4 bases and J by 6 bases, and 10 bases separated the two germline ends.